This T cell receptor beta chain was retrieved from a study of T cell responses to AZD1222 COVID-19 vaccine. Findings of the study overall: Close to half of all spike-specific TCRs reportedly target regions of the variants that are unmutated.

This CDR3 has 13 residues. CDR1 SNHLY and CDR2 FYNNEI come from the germline V gene. The trim removed 8 bases at V and 6 bases at J, leaving 9 bases unmatched. Using immunoSEQ multiplex PCR, the repertoire was profiled, and TCRdb retains in-frame clones only, with some absent. The sample shows more than 95,000 clones, around 90% of them seen only once. On this clone itself: Its antigen is not identified.

This TCR was sampled from an adult in good health. The chain carries TRBV2 and TRBJ1-2; 7 bases agree with TRBD1. This specimen was peripheral blood, taken on day 0 of AZD1222 vaccination. CDR3 in DNA: TGTGCCAGCTCCCCCAGACAGGGCCATGGCTACACCTTC. Encoded protein: CASSPRQGHGYTF.